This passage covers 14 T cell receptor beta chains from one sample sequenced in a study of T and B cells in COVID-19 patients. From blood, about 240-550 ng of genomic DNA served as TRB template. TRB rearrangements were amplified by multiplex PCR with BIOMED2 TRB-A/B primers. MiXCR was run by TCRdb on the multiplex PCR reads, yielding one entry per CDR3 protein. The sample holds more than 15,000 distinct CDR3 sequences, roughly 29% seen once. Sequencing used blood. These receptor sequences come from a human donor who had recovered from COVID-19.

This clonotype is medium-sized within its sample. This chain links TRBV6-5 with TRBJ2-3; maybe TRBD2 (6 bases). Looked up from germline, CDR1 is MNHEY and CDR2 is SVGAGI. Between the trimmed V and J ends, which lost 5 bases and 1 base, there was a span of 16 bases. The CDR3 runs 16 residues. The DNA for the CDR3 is TGTGCCAGCAGTCCCCTTCAGCGGGCGGGCACAGATACGCAGTATTTT. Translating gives CASSPLQRAGTDTQYF.

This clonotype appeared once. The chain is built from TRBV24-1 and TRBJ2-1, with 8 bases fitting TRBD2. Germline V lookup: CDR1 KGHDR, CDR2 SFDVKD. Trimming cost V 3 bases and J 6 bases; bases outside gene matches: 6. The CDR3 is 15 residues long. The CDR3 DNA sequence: TGTGCCACCAGTGATCGGGGGGGCCTCATCAATGAGCAGTTCTTC. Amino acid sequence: CATSDRGGLINEQFF.

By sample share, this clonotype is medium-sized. The CDR3, as DNA: TGTGCCACCAGCAGAGGGGGGGGCACCGGGGAGCTGTTTTTT. Encoded protein: CATSRGGGTGELFF. This chain connects TRBV15 to TRBJ2-2; 7 bases match TRBD2. CDR3 size: 14 residues. J gave up 4 bases and V 1 base, and 0 bases lay outside the gene matches. Germline CDR1 reads LNHNV; CDR2 reads YYDKDF (reference sequence).

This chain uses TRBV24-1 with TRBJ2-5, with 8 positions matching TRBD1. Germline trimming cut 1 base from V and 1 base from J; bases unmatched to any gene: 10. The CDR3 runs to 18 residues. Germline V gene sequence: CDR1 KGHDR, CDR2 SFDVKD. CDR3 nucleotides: TGTGCCACCAGTGATTTCAGGGTCTCCAGGGGGCGCCAAGAGACCCAGTACTTC. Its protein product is CATSDFRVSRGRQETQYF.

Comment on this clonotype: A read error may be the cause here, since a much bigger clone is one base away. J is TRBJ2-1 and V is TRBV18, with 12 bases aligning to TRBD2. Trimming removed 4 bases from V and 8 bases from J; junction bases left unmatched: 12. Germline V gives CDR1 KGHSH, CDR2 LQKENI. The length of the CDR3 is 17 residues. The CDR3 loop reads CASSQPGRLAGDYEQFF. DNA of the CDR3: TGTGCCAGCTCACAACCGGGCAGACTAGCGGGAGACTATGAGCAGTTCTTC. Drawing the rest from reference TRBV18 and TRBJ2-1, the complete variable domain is NAGVMQNPRHLVRRRGQEARLRCSPMKGHSHVYWYRQLPEEGLKFMVYLQKENIIDESGMPKERFSAEFPKEGPSILRIQQVVRGDSAAYFCASSQPGRLAGDYEQFFGPGTRLTVL.

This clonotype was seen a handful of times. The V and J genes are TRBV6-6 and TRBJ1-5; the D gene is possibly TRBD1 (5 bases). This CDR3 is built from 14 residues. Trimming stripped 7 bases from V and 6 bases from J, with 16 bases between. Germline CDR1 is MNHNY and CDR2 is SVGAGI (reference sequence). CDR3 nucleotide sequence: TGTGCCAGCAATAAGGGGTTAAGGAGTCAGCCCCAGCATTTT. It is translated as CASNKGLRSQPQHF.

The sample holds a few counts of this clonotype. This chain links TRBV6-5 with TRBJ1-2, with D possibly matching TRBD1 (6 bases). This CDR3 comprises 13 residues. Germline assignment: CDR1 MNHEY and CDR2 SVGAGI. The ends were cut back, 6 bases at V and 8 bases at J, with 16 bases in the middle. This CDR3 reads CASSGGQLWGYTF. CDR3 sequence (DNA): TGTGCCAGCAGCGGCGGACAGCTTTGGGGCTACACCTTC.

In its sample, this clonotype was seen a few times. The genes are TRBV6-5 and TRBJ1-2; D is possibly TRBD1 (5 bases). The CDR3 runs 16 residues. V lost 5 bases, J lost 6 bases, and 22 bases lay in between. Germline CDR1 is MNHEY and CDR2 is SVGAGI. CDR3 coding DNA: TGTGCCAGCAGTCGTCTCTACCCGGGGCGGGGGGATGGCTACACCTTC. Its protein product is CASSRLYPGRGDGYTF.

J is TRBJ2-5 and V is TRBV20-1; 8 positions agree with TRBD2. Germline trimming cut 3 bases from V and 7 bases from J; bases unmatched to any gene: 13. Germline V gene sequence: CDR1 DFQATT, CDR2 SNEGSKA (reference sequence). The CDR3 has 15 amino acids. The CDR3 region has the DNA TGCAGTGCTAGCCGAGCGGGGGAGACCCGGGGGACCCAGTACTTC. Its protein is CSASRAGETRGTQYF.

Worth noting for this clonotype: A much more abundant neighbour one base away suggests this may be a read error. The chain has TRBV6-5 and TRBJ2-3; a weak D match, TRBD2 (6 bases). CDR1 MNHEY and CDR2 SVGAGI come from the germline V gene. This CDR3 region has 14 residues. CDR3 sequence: CASMGRGGTDTQCF. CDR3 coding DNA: TGTGCCAGCATGGGGCGGGGTGGCACAGATACGCAGTGTTTT.

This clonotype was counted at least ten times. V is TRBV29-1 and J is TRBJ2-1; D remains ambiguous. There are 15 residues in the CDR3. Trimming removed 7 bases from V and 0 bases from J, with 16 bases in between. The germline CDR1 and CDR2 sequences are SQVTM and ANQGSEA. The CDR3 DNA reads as TGCAGCGGGGGTGATGGGCAGAGCTCCTACAATGAGCAGTTCTTC. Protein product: CSGGDGQSSYNEQFF.

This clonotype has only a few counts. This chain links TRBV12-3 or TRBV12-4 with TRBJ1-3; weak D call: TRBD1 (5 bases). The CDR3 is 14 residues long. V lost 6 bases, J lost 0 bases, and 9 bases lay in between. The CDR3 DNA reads TGTGCCAGCAGCCGGGACCTCTCTGGAAACACCATATATTTT. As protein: CASSRDLSGNTIYF.

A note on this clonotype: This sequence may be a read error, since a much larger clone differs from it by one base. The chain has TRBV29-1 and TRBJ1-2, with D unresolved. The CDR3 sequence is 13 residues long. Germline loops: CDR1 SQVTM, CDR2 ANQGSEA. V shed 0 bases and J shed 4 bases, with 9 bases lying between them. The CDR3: CSVEEENSYGYTF. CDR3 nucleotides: TGCAGCGTTGAAGAAGAAAACAGCTATGGCTACACCTTC. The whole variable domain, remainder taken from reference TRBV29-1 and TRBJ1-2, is SAVISQKPSRDICQRGTSLTIQCQVDSQVTMMFWYRQQPGQSLTLIATANQGSEATYESGFVIDKFPISRPNLTFSTLTVSNMSPEDSSIYLCSVEEENSYGYTFGSGTRLTVV.

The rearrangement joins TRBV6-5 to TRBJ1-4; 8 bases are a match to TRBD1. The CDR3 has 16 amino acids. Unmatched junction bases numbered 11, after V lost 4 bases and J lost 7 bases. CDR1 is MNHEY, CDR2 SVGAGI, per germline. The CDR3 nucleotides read TGTGCCAGCAGTTCCCCGTGGGGACAGGACACTGAAAAACTGTTTTTT. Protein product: CASSSPWGQDTEKLFF.